This T cell receptor (beta chain) was found in a study of control samples from healthy donors and cancer patients. TCRdb keeps only in-frame clones here, not all; method: immunoSEQ multiplex PCR. The repertoire consists of tens of thousands of clones, with approximately 92% occurring once and the leading ten covering about 1.5%. There are 13 residues in the CDR3. Germline CDR1 is MNHEY and CDR2 is SVGAGI. V dropped 8 bases and J dropped 1 base, with 11 bases sitting between them. The sequenced sample was PBMCs. The sequence was collected from a man aged 35 to 55 with colorectal cancer. This chain uses TRBV6-5 with TRBJ1-1, with D possibly matching TRBD1 (5 bases). The chain's CDR3 is CASGLQANTEAFF. The CDR3, as DNA: TGTGCCAGCGGGTTACAGGCGAACACTGAAGCTTTCTTT.